What follows are 23 T cell receptor delta chains derived from one specimen sequenced in a study of gamma-delta chains in newborns, infants, children. TCRdb redid clone calling on the reads using CATT. The data show under 800 delta-chain clones, with 1% seen just once and approximately 34% held by the top ten. The sample taken for sequencing was blood. Receptor source: a child in good health.

Details on this clone: Only one base separates this from a far larger clonotype, so it likely reflects a read error. The rearrangement uses TRDV2 and TRDJ3; possible D gene TRDD3, 6 bases. This CDR3 region has 18 residues. Germline V lookup: CDR1 GEAIGNYY, CDR2 EKD. The CDR3 protein is CACDTAGGSSWGTRQMFF. In DNA, the CDR3 is TGTGCCTGTGACACCGCCGGGGGAAGCTCCTGGGGCACCCGACAGATGTTTTTC.

As regards this clone: A much larger clonotype is one base distant, so this may be a read error. The chain links TRDV1 to TRDJ1, with 10 bases fitting TRDD3. This CDR3 is built from 20 residues. The V and J ends lost 2 bases and 0 bases, in that order; junction bases with no gene match: 15. Germline CDR1 and CDR2: TSWWSYY and QGS. CDR3 sequence (DNA): TGTGCTCTTGGGGAATACGTCCTACTACTGGGGGATGCACACACCGATAAACTCATCTTT. It codes for CALGEYVLLLGDAHTDKLIF.

Note on this clone: A far larger clone is one base from this, pointing to a likely read error. Other DNA variants within this sample encode the same CDR3. The CDR3 region has the DNA TGTGCCTGCGACCTACTGGGGGATATCAGGGAGGGCACCGATAAACTCATCTTT. Its protein is CACDLLGDIREGTDKLIF. The chain is built from TRDV2 and TRDJ1, with TRDD3 matching 11 bases. The trim removed 7 bases at V and 1 base at J, leaving 16 bases unmatched. Looked up from germline, CDR1 is GEAIGNYY and CDR2 is EKD. The CDR3 consists of 18 residues.

This clone was seen only a few times. With only one base between it and a far larger clone, this is likely a read error. The chain combines TRDV1 with TRDJ1, with TRDD3 matching over 8 bases. After removal of 0 bases from V and 0 bases from J, the junction contained 33 bases not matched to a gene. Germline values: CDR1 TSWWSYY, CDR2 QGS. This CDR3 is 26 amino acids long. The CDR3 bases are TGTGCTCTTGGGGAACTGAGATTCTTCTTACACACCCCCTACTGGGGGGAGCGCTTCTACACCGATAAACTCATCTTT. This translates into CALGELRFFLHTPYWGERFYTDKLIF.

Comments on this clone: TCRdb's entry gives the protein of a much larger clone, which mismatches this DNA's translation at residue 5, likely from a read error; the protein reported here is translated from the DNA. The chain carries TRDV2 and TRDJ3; 13 bases are a match to TRDD3. V gave up 3 bases and J gave up 2 bases; unmatched junction bases: 9. The CDR3 has 20 residues. Germline V gene data show CDR1 as GEAIGNYY and CDR2 as EKD. The DNA of the CDR3 is TGTGCCTGTGACGTCTTACTGGGGGATACGCGGGCCTGGGACACCCGACAGATGTTTTTC. Translating gives CACDVLLGDTRAWDTRQMFF.

Of note for this clone: The TCRdb protein, from a much larger clone, departs from this DNA's translation at residue 8, likely by read error; the protein shown derives from the DNA. The gene calls are TRDV2 and TRDJ1, with 7 bases lining up with TRDD3. The CDR3 loop spans 22 amino acids. Germline trimming cut 3 bases from V and 0 bases from J; bases unmatched to any gene: 27. In germline, CDR1 is GEAIGNYY, CDR2 EKD. DNA of the CDR3: TGTGCCTGTGACCCTCTGGGGTATTTTCATACCAGGGATACTGGGTACACCGATAAACTCATCTTT. The encoded protein is CACDPLGYFHTRDTGYTDKLIF.

Regarding this clone: A far larger clone is one base from this, pointing to a likely read error. The same CDR3 also results from other DNA sequences found in this sample. The genes are TRDV2 and TRDJ3, with D possibly TRDD3 on 5 matching bases. CDR1 is GEAIGNYY and CDR2 is EKD in the germline V gene. The CDR3 consists of 21 residues. The CDR3 sequence: CACDTVVAELASSWDTRQMFF. In DNA, the CDR3 is TGTGCCTGTGACACCGTTGTAGCTGAGTTGGCGAGCTCCTGGGACACCAGACAGATGTTTTTC.

The sample holds a few counts of this clone. It differs at one base from a far larger clone, so likely a read error. At the DNA level, this CDR3 is encoded by other sequences in the same sample as well. The chain recombines TRDV2 with TRDJ1; 9 positions agree with TRDD3. With V trimmed by 2 bases and J by 0 bases, 3 bases remained unmatched. CDR3 length: 15 residues. Per germline, CDR1 GEAIGNYY and CDR2 EKD. The CDR3 protein is CACDKLGEHTDKLIF. CDR3 DNA: TGTGCCTGTGACAAACTGGGGGAGCACACCGATAAACTCATCTTT.

Comment on this clone: One base separates it from a far larger clone, so it is likely a read error. Other DNA sequences in this specimen translate into the identical CDR3. The chain has TRDV1 and TRDJ3; TRDD3 agrees at 11 bases. The CDR3 length is 23 residues. The germline V gene encodes CDR1 TSWWSYY and CDR2 QGS. DNA of the CDR3: TGCGCTCTTGGGGAACGGGCTTCCTCCGTACTGGGGGATATCTTCTGGGACACCCGACAGATGTTTTTC. As protein: CALGERASSVLGDIFWDTRQMFF.

In its sample, this clone ranks as large. The same CDR3 arises from other DNA sequences in this sample as well. The chain has TRDV1 and TRDJ1; 9 bases fit TRDD3. This CDR3 spans 20 amino acids. The germline V gene has CDR1 TSWWSYY and CDR2 QGS. DNA of the CDR3: TGTGCGATTTCCTCAACTCGAGGACTGGGGGACCCGGAGGGGACCGATAAACTCATCTTT. This translates into CAISSTRGLGDPEGTDKLIF.

This clone turned up a few times. A read error likely explains this, since a far larger clone differs by one base. The sample holds other DNA sequences that translate to the same CDR3. V usage is TRDV2 and J usage is TRDJ1, with 10 bases fitting TRDD3. The germline V gene encodes CDR1 GEAIGNYY and CDR2 EKD. CDR3 length: 22 residues. CDR3 DNA: TGCGCCTGTGACAAGCTGGTCCTACAAATGGGGGATACCGATGGGTACACCGATAAACTCATCTTT. Translation: CACDKLVLQMGDTDGYTDKLIF.

This clone was found a few times. A read error likely explains this, since a far larger clone differs by one base. Other DNA sequences in the same sample also yield this CDR3. The chain couples TRDV1 to TRDJ1; 8 bases align to TRDD3. Per the germline V gene, CDR1 is TSWWSYY and CDR2 is QGS. The CDR3 runs 26 residues. The CDR3 loop reads CALGELRFFLHTLYWGERFYTDKLIF. The CDR3 DNA sequence: TGTGCTCTTGGAGAACTGAGATTCTTCTTACACACCCTCTACTGGGGGGAGCGCTTCTACACCGATAAACTCATCTTT.

This clone showed up just a few times. It differs at one base from a far larger clone, so likely a read error. The rearrangement uses TRDV2 and TRDJ1, with 13 bases aligning to TRDD3. The ends lost 1 base at V and 2 bases at J; junction bases unmatched: 24. This CDR3 comprises 23 residues. Per the germline V gene, CDR1 is GEAIGNYY and CDR2 is EKD. CDR3 in DNA: TGTGCCTGTGACACGCTTCCCCCCCCCTCCGTACTGGGGGATACGAGATGGACCGATAAACTCATCTTT. Its protein product is CACDTLPPPSVLGDTRWTDKLIF.

Concerning this clone: For this DNA, TCRdb reports the protein of a much larger clone, which diverges at residue 9, most likely from a read error; the protein presented here is translated directly from the DNA. CDR3 region: CACDTLKRVPSSWDTRQMFF. The CDR3 region has the DNA TGTGCCTGTGACACCTTGAAGCGGGTTCCAAGCTCCTGGGACACCCGACAGATGTTTTTC. The J gene is TRDJ3, the V gene TRDV2; D is unresolved. The CDR3 runs to 20 residues. CDR1 GEAIGNYY and CDR2 EKD come from the germline V gene. The ends were cut back, 0 bases at V and 0 bases at J, with 17 bases in the middle.

As regards this clone: It is likely a read error: a sequence one base away is far more abundant. Other DNA sequences in this sample translate to the same CDR3. V and J are TRDV2 and TRDJ1; TRDD3 agrees at 7 bases. The CDR3 has 16 amino acids. Per germline, CDR1 GEAIGNYY and CDR2 EKD. J was trimmed by 3 bases and V by 4 bases; bases with no gene match: 13. The CDR3 protein is CACDTVGDKLPDKLIF. The CDR3 DNA is TGTGCCTGTGATACCGTTGGGGATAAGCTCCCCGATAAACTCATCTTT.

A few counts support this clone. The protein TCRdb gives is from a much larger clone and does not agree with this DNA's translation at residue 6, likely a read error; the protein shown here comes from the DNA. The chain carries TRDV2 and TRDJ3; D possibly corresponds to TRDD3 (6 bases). Germline V gene sequence: CDR1 GEAIGNYY, CDR2 EKD. There are 19 residues in the CDR3. Trimming removed 0 bases from V and 0 bases from J, with 14 bases in between. The CDR3 nucleotides read TGTGCCTGTGACACCGGGGGGACGGGTGGCTCCTGGGACACCCGACAGATGTTTTTC. Residues: CACDTGGTGGSWDTRQMFF.

By share, this clone counts as medium-sized. A far larger clone is off by one base, so a read error is likely. This chain's CDR3 is CALGEEAFLQNYWGPRNPLKLIF. CDR3 nucleotides: TGTGCTCTTGGGGAGGAGGCCTTCCTACAAAACTACTGGGGGCCCCGAAACCCGCTGAAACTCATCTTT. The V call is TRDV1, the J call TRDJ1; a possible D gene is TRDD2 (9 bases). Looked up from germline, CDR1 is TSWWSYY and CDR2 is QGS. CDR3 length equals 23 residues. Trimming pared 3 bases from V and 8 bases from J, leaving 43 bases between.

With regard to this clone: This sequence is one base from a far larger clone and is likely a read error. The CDR3 is CACDTVLGDTLSWGTRQMFF. DNA of the CDR3: TGTGCCTGTGACACCGTACTGGGGGATACGCTTTCCTGGGGCACCCGACAGATGTTTTTC. This chain connects TRDV2 to TRDJ3, with 13 bases matching TRDD3. CDR3 length equals 20 residues. Germline assignment: CDR1 GEAIGNYY and CDR2 EKD.

The sample holds a few counts of this clone. A single base is all that separates this from a far larger clone, so a read error is likely. This specimen includes other DNA sequences encoding the same CDR3. This chain connects TRDV2 to TRDJ1, with a weak D call TRDD3 (6 bases). This CDR3 comprises 18 residues. Trimming cost V 3 bases and J 0 bases, with 22 bases left between them. From germline, CDR1 is GEAIGNYY and CDR2 EKD. The CDR3 nucleotides are TGTGCCTGTGACCCTCTAGTTGGGGGGTACGGGTACACCGATAAACTCATCTTT. Residues: CACDPLVGGYGYTDKLIF.

This clone occurred a few times. This likely stems from a read error, as it lies one base from a far larger clone. The CDR3 protein is CACDPLGDFHTRGTGYTDKLIF. The CDR3 coding sequence is TGTGCCTGTGACCCTCTGGGGGATTTTCATACCAGGGGTACTGGGTACACCGATAAACTCATCTTT. V gene TRDV2 combines with J gene TRDJ1; 9 nucleotides align to TRDD3. Trimming at V came to 3 bases and at J to 0 bases, leaving 25 bases not matched to a gene. CDR3 length equals 22 residues. The germline V gene encodes CDR1 GEAIGNYY and CDR2 EKD.

Points on this clone: This DNA's translation differs at residue 8 from TCRdb's protein, which comes from a much larger clone; a read error is likely, and the protein shown is translated from the DNA. This CDR3 reads CACDTVGGKLPDKLIF. The DNA for the CDR3 is TGTGCCTGTGACACCGTTGGGGGTAAGCTCCCCGATAAACTCATCTTT. This rearrangement joins TRDV2 to TRDJ1; D might be TRDD3 (6 bases). Deletions cut 0 bases from V and 3 bases from J, with 16 bases between. The CDR3 contains 16 residues. Looked up from germline, CDR1 is GEAIGNYY and CDR2 is EKD.

This clone turned up a few times. It is likely a read error: a sequence one base away is far more abundant. This specimen includes other DNA sequences encoding the same CDR3. This chain joins TRDV1 and TRDJ3; TRDD3 aligns across 11 bases. This CDR3 contains 23 residues. V was clipped by 3 bases and J by 3 bases; unmatched bases: 19. Germline CDR1 TSWWSYY, CDR2 QGS. The CDR3 bases are TGTGCTCTTGGGGAGCGGGCTTCCTCCGTACTGGGGGATATCTTCTGGGACACCCGACAGATGTTTTTC. Its translation is CALGERASSVLGDIFWDTRQMFF.

This clone was found a few times. A far larger clone is one nucleotide away, so this likely arose from a read error. Other DNA sequences in the sample encode the same CDR3. The V call is TRDV2, the J call TRDJ3; 7 nucleotides line up with TRDD3. This CDR3 region has 22 residues. Germline values: CDR1 GEAIGNYY, CDR2 EKD. V shed 3 bases and J 0 bases; nucleotides not matched to a gene: 19. The CDR3 DNA is TGTGCCTGTGACCCGACTCGTACTGGAGGATACGACAGCTCCTGGGACACCCGACAGATGTTTTTC. Protein: CACDPTRTGGYDSSWDTRQMFF.